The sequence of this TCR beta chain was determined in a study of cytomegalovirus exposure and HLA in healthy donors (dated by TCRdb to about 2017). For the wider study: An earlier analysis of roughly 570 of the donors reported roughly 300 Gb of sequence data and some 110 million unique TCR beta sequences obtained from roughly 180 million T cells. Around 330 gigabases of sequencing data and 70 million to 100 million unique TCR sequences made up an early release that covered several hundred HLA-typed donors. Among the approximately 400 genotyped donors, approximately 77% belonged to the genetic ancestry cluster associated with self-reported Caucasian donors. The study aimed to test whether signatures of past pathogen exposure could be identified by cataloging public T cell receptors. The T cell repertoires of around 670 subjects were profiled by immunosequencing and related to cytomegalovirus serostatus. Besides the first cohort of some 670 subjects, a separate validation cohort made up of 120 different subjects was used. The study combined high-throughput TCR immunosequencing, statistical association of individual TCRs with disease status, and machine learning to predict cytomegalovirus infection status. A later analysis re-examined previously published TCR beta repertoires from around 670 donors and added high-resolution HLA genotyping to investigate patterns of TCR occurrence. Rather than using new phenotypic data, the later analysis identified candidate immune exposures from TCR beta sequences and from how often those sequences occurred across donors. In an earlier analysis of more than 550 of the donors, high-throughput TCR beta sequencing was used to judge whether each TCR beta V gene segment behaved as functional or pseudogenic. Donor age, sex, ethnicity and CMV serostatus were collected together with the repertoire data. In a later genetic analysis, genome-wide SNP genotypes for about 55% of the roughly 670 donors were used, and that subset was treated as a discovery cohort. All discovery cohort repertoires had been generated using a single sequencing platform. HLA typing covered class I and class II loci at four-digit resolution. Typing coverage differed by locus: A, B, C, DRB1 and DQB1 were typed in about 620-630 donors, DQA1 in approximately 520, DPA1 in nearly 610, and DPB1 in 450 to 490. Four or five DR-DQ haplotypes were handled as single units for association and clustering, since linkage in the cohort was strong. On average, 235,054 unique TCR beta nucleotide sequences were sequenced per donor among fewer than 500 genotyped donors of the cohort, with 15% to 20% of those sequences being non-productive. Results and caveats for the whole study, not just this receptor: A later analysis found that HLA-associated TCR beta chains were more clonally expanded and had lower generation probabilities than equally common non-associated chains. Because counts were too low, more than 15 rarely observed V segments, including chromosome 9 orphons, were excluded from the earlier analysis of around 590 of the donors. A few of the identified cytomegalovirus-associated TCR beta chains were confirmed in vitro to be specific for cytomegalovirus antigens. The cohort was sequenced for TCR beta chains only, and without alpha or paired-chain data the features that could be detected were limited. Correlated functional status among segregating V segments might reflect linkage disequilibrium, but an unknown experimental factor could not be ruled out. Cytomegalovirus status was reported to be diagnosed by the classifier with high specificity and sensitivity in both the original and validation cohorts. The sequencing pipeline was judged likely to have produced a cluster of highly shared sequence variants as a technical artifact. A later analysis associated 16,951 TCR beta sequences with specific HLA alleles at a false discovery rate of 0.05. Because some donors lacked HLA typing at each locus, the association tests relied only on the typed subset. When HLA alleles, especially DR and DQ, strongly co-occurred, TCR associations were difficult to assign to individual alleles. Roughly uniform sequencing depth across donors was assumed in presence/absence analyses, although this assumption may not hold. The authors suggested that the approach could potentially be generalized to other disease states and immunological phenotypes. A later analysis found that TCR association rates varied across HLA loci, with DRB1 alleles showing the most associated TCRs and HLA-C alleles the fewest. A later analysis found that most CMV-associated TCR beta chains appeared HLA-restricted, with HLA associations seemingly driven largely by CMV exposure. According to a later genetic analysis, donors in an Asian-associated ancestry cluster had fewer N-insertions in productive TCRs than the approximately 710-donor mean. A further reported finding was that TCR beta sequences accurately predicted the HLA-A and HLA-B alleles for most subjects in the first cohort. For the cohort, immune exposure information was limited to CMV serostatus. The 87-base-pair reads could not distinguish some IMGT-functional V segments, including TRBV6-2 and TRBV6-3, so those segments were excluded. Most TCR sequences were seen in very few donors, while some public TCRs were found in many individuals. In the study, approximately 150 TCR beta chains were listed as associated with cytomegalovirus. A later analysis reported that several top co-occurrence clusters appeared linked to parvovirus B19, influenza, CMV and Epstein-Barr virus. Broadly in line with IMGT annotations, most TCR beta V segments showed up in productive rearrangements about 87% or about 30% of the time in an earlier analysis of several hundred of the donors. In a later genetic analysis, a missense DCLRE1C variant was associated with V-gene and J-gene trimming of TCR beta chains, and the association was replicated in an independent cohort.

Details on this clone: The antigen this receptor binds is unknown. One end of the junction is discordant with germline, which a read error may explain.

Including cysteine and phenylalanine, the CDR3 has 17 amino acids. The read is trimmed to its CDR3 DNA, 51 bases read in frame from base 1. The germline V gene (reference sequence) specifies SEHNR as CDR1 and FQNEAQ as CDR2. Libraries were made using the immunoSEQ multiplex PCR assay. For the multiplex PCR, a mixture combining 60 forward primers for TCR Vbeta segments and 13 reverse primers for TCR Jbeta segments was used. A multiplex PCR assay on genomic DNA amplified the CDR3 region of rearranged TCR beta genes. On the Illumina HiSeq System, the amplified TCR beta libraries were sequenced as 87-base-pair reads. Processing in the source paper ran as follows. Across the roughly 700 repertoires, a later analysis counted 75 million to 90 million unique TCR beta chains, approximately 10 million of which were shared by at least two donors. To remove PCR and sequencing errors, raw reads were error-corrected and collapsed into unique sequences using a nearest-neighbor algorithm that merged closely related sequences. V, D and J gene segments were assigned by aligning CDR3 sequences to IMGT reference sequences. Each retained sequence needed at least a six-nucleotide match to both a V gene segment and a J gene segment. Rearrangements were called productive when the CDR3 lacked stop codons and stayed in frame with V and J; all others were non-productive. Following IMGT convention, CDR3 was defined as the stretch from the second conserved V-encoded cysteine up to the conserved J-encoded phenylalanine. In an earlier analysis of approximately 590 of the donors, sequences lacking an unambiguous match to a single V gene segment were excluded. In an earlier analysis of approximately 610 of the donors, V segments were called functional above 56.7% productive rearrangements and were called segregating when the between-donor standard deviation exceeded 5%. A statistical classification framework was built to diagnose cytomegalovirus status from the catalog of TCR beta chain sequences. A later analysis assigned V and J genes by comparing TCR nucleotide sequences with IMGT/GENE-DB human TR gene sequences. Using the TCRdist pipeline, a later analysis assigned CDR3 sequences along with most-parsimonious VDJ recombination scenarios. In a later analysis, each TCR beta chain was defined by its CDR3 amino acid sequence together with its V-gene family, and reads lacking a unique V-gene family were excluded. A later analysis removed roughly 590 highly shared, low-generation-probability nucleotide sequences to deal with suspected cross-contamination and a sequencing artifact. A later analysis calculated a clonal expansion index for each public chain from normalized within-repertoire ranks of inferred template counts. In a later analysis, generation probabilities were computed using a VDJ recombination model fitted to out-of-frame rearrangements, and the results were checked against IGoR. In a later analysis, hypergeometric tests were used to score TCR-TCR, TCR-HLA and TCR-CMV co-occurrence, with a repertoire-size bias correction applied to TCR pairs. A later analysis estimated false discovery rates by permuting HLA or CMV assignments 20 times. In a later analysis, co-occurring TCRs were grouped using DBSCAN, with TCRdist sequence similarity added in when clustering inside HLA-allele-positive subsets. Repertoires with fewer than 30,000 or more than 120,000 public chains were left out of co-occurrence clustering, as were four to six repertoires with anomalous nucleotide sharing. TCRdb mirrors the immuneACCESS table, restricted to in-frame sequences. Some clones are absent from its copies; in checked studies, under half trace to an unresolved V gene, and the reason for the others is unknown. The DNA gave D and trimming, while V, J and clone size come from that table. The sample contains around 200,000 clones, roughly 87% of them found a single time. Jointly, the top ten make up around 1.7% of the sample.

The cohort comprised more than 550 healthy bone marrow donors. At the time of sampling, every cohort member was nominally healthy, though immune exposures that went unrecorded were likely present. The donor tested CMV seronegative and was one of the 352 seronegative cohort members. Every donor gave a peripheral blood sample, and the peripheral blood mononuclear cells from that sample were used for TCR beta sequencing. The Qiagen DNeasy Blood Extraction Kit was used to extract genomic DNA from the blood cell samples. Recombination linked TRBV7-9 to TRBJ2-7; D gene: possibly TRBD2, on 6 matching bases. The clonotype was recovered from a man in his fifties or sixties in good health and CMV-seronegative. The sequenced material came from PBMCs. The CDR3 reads CSSSLEHTATRGREQYF. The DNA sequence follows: TGTTCCAGCAGCTTAGAACATACTGCGACTAGAGGTCGCGAGCAGTACTTC.